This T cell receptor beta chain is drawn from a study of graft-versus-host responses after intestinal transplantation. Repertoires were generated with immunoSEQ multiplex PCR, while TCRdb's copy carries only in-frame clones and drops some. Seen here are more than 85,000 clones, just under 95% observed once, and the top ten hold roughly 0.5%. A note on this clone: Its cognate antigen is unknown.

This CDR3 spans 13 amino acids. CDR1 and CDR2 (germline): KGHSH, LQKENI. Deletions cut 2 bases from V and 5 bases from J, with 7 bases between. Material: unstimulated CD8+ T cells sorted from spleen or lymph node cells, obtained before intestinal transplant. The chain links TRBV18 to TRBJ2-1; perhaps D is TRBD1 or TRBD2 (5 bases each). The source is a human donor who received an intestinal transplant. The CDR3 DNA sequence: TGTGCCAGCTCACCAGAGGGGCACAATGAGCAGTTCTTC. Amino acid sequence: CASSPEGHNEQFF.